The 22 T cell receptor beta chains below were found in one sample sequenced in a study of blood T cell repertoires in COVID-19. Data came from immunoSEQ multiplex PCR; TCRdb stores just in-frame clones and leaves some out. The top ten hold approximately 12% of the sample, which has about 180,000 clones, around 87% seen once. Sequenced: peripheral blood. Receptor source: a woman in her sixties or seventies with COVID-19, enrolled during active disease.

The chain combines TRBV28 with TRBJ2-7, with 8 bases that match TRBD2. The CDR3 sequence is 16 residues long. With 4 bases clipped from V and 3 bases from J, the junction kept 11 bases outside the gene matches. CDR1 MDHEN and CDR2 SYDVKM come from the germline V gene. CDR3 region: CASSSIQLAVLYEQYF. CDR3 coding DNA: TGTGCCAGCAGTTCCATCCAACTAGCGGTCCTCTACGAGCAGTACTTC.

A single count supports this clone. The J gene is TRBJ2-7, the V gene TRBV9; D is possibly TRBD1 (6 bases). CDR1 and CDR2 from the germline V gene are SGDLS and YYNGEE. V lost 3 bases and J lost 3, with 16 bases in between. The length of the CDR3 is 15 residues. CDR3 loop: CASSEEPGVGYEQYF. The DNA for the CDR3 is TGTGCCAGCAGCGAGGAGCCAGGGGTTGGCTACGAGCAGTACTTC.

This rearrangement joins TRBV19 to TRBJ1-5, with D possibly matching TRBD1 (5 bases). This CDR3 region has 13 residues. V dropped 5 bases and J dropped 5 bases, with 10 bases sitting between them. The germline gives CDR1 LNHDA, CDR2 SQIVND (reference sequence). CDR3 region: CASSQGLDQPQHF. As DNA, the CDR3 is TGTGCCAGTAGTCAGGGTCTGGATCAGCCCCAGCATTTT.

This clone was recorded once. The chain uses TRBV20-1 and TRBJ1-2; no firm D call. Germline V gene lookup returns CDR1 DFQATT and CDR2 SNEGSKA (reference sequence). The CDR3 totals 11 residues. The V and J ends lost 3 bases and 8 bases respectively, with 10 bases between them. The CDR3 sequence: CSARGLGGYTF. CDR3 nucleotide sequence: TGCAGTGCTAGGGGCCTTGGGGGCTACACCTTC.

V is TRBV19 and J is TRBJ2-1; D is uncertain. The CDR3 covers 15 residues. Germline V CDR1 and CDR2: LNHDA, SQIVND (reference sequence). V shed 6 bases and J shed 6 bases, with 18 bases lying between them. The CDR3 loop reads CASSGRPGLSNEQFF. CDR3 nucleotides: TGTGCCAGTAGCGGCCGCCCCGGGTTGAGCAATGAGCAGTTCTTC.

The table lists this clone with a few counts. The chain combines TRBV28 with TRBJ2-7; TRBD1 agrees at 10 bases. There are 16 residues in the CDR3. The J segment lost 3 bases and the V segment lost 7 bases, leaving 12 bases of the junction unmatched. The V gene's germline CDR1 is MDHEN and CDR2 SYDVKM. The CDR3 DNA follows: TGTGCCAGCACTCCTCGGGTGGGACAGGGGTACTACGAGCAGTACTTC. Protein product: CASTPRVGQGYYEQYF.

The CDR3 coding sequence is TGTGCCAGTAGCACGGACAGGACTCTCTATGGCTACACCTTC. This gives the protein CASSTDRTLYGYTF. The genes are TRBV19 and TRBJ1-2; 7 bases are a match to TRBD1. With 6 bases clipped from V and 4 bases from J, the junction kept 8 bases outside the gene matches. Germline V gene sequence: CDR1 LNHDA, CDR2 SQIVND (reference sequence). The CDR3 loop spans 14 amino acids.

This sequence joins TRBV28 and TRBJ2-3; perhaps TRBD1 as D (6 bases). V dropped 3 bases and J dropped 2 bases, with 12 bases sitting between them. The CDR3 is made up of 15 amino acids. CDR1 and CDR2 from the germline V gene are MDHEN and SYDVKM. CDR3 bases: TGTGCCAGCAGTTTGGGGCAGGGGCACACAGATACGCAGTATTTT. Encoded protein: CASSLGQGHTDTQYF.

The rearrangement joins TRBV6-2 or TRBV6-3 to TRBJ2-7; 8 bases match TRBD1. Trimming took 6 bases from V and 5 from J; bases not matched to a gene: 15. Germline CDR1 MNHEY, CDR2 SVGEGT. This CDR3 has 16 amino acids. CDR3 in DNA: TGTGCCAGCAGCTCGGACAGGGCCCCGGTTCTTGACGAGCAGTACTTC. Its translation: CASSSDRAPVLDEQYF.

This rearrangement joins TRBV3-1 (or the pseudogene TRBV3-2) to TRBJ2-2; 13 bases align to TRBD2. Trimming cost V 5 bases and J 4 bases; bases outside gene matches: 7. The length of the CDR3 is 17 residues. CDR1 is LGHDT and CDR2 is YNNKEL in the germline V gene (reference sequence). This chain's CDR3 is CASSYGLAGEGTGELFF. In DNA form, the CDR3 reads TGTGCCAGCAGCTACGGACTAGCGGGAGAGGGCACCGGGGAGCTGTTTTTT.

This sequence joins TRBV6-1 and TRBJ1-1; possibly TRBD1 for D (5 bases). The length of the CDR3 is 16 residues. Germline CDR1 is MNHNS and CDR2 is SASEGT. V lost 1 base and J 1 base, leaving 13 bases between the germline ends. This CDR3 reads CASSEEGVVGNTEAFF. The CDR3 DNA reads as TGTGCCAGCAGTGAAGAAGGGGTCGTCGGGAACACTGAAGCTTTCTTT.

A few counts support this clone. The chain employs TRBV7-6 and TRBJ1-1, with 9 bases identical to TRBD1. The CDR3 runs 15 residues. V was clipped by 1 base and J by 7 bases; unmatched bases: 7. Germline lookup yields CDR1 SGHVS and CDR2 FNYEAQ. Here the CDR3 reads CASSLEGQGGNEAFF. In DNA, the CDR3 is TGTGCCAGCAGCTTAGAGGGACAGGGAGGAAATGAAGCTTTCTTT.

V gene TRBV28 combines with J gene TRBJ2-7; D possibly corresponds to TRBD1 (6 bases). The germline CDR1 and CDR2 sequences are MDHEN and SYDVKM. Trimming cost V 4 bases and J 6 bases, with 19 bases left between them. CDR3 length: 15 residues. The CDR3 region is CASSSLGNRGGEQYF. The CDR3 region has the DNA TGTGCCAGCAGTTCCCTGGGCAACCGAGGGGGCGAGCAGTACTTC.

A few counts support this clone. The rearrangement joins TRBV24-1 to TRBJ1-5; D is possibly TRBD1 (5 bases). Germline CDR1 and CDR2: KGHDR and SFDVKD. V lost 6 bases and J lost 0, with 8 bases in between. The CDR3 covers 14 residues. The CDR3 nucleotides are TGTGCCACCAGTACAGGCCCTAGCAATCAGCCCCAGCATTTT. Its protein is CATSTGPSNQPQHF.

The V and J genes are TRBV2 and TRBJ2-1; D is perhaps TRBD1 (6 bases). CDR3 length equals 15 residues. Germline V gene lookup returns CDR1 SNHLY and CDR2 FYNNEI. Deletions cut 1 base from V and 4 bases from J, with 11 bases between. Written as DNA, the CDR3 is TGTGCCAGCAGTGAAGGGCAGGGGCTATACAATGAGCAGTTCTTC. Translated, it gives CASSEGQGLYNEQFF.

CDR3 sequence (DNA): TGTGCCAGCAGCCCGAGTGCGGGGGGCCCCGACACCGGGGAGCTGTTTTTT. Protein sequence: CASSPSAGGPDTGELFF. The chain employs TRBV9 and TRBJ2-2, with 8 bases identical to TRBD2. Unmatched junction bases numbered 11, after V lost 4 bases and J lost 3 bases. This CDR3 spans 17 amino acids. CDR1 and CDR2 from the germline V gene are SGDLS and YYNGEE.

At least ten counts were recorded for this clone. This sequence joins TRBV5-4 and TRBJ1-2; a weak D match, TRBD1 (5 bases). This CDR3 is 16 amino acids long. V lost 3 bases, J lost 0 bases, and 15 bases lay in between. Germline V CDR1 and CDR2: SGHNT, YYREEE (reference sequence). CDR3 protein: CASSWGVTHPNYGYTF. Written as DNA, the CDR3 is TGTGCCAGCAGCTGGGGGGTCACACACCCTAACTATGGCTACACCTTC.

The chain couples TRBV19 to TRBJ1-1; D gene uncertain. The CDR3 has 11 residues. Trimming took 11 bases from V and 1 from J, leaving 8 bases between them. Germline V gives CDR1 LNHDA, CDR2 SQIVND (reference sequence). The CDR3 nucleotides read TGTGCCTCCGTGCGGAACACTGAAGCTTTCTTT. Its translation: CASVRNTEAFF.

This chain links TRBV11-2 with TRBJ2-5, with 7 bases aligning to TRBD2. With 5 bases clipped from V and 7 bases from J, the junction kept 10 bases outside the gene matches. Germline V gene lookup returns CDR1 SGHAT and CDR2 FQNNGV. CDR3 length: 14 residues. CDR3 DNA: TGTGCCAGCAGCACGGGACTAACCTCCGGGACCCAGTACTTC. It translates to CASSTGLTSGTQYF.

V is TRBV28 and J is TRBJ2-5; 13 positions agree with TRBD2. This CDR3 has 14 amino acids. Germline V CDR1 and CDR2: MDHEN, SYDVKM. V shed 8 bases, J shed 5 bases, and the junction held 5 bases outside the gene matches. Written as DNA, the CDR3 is TGTGCCAGCGCGACTAGCGGGAGGATGGAGACCCAGTACTTC. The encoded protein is CASATSGRMETQYF.

The DNA of the CDR3 is TGCGCCAGCAGCCCGAATCCCACCGGGAGGTTAACCAATGAGCAGTTCTTC. Protein: CASSPNPTGRLTNEQFF. The rearrangement uses TRBV4-3 and TRBJ2-1; 7 bases match TRBD2. The germline V gene has CDR1 LGHNA and CDR2 YSLEER. CDR3 length: 17 amino acids. V lost 4 bases and J lost 6; bases outside the gene matches: 15.

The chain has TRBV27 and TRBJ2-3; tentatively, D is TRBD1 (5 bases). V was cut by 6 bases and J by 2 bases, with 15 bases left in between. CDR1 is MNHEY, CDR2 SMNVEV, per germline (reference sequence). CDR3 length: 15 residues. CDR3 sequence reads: CASRWTRLNTDTQYF. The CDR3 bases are TGTGCCAGCAGATGGACACGCCTAAACACAGATACGCAGTATTTT.